This T cell receptor (beta chain) originates from a study of blood T cell repertoires in COVID-19 (dated by TCRdb to the early 2020s). Background for the entire study: Samples from collaborators originated in the United States, Italy and Spain and spanned both the acute and convalescent phases of COVID-19. The material from the prospective study consisted of cDNA or gDNA derived from T cells, B-cell-depleted T cells, or PBMCs. Deeply sampled blood TCRbeta repertoires from subjects exposed to, actively infected with, or recovered from COVID-19 were included in the dataset. The repertoires were made available in a free public database intended to serve as a resource for research on the immune response to SARS-CoV-2. The samples were drawn from the first 160 participants of the ongoing ImmuneRACE study and from some 1,300 subjects provided by 6 global collaborators. Sample metadata almost always included a de-identified subject ID, COVID-19 status, age in years and sex. HLA class I and class II types, where available, came from metadata supplied by the sample provider rather than from assay-based typing.

One collaborating source in Seattle enrolled patients during active infection and followed them longitudinally through the course of disease. Collaborating institutions collected whole blood in K2EDTA tubes following their own protocols. For TCRbeta analysis, collaborators shipped samples as frozen whole blood, isolated PBMCs, or DNA extracted from either of those sample types. In regard to this clone: It has no known antigen specificity. The input lacks base qualities; no much larger clone sits a single base away.

The V and J ends are trimmed by 2 bases and 0 bases, leaving 7 bases between them. Via the germline V gene (reference sequence), CDR1 is SEHNR and CDR2 FQNEAQ. Counted from cysteine to phenylalanine, this CDR3 has 14 amino acids. Here the CDR3 DNA is all that survives: 42 bases in frame from base 1. TCRbeta CDR3 regions were amplified from genomic DNA by means of the immunoSEQ Assay, a bias-controlled multiplex PCR. On the study's bioinformatics: The number of nucleated cells in each sample was estimated by amplification of reference gene primers within the assay. Sequence reads were collapsed and filtered to measure the absolute abundance of every unique TCRbeta CDR3 rearrangement. Productive Simpson clonality was computed per sample as the square root of Simpson's diversity index over productive rearrangements. TCRdb's version of the immuneACCESS table is confined to in-frame rearrangements and falls short of the full clone set. An unresolved V gene accounts for under half of the shortfall where checked; the remainder is of unknown origin. V and J calls and clone size come straight from that table; D and trimming were deduced from the DNA. The sample includes around 290,000 clones, with 75% to 90% observed a single time. Under 15% of the sample comes from the top ten.

Findings and caveats that apply to the study as a whole: The amount of clinical and demographic metadata varied by source and participant and was provided uncurated.

Sequenced: peripheral blood. The sequence was collected from a woman in her 70s with COVID-19, enrolled during active disease. The chain is made from TRBV7-9 and TRBJ1-2, with the D gene not clear enough to name. Here the CDR3 is given as CASSLLVSNYGYTF. The DNA is TGTGCCAGCAGCTTATTAGTGTCTAACTATGGCTACACCTTC.